This TCR beta chain was retrieved from a study of blood T cell repertoires in COVID-19. This clone was counted between two and nine times. TCRdb's copy holds only in-frame clones and misses some; the assay was immunoSEQ multiplex PCR. The profile shows around 68,000 clones, 70% to 85% of them singletons. Deletions cut 5 bases from V and 7 bases from J, with 21 bases between. The CDR3 is made up of 15 amino acids. Germline CDR1 GTSNPN, CDR2 SVGIG (reference sequence). The source material was peripheral blood. The chain joins TRBV30 to TRBJ1-5; unclear D gene. This receptor was taken from a man older than 75 with active COVID-19. DNA of the CDR3: TGTGCCTGGCCCTTCCGGGGTCCGAGGATACAGCCCCAGCATTTT. Translated: CAWPFRGPRIQPQHF.